This T cell receptor (beta chain) was recorded in a study of cytomegalovirus exposure and HLA in healthy donors. Whole-study findings and limits: Most TCR beta V segments were productive about 87% or about 30% of the time in an earlier analysis. The majority of TCR sequences were rare, yet some public TCRs appeared in many donors.

V shed 1 base and J shed 2 bases, with 18 bases lying between them. This CDR3 has 17 amino acids. Germline values: CDR1 SGHDT, CDR2 YYEEEE. Comment on this clone: As yet, its antigen is unknown.

Both 60 Vbeta primers and 13 Jbeta primers went into the PCR. Only in-frame clones appear in the TCRdb table, and some are missing; sequencing was by immunoSEQ multiplex PCR. Of 130,000 to 150,000 clones listed, roughly three quarters are singletons. J is TRBJ2-5 and V is TRBV5-6; a weak D match, TRBD1 (5 bases). Source material: PBMCs. The sequence derives from a man in his 60s in good health and CMV-seronegative. CDR3 residues: CASSLMGSQGNQETQYF. CDR3 bases: TGTGCCAGCAGCTTGATGGGGTCTCAGGGCAATCAAGAGACCCAGTACTTC.